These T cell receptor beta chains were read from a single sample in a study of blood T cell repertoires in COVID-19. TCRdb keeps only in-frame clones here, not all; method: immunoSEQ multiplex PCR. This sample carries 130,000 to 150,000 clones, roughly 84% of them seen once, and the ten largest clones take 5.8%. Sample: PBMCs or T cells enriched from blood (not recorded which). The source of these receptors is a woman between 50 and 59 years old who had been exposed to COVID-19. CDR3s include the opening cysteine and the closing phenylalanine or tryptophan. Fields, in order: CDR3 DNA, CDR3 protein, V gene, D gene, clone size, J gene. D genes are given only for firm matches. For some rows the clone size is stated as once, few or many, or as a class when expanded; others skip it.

CDR3nt: TGCGCCAGCAGTTATTCGAACACCGGGGAGCTGTTTTTT
CDR3aa: CASSYSNTGELFF
v_gene: TRBV10-1
d_gene: .
abundance: .
j_gene: TRBJ2-2

CDR3nt: TGTGCCAGCAGCGTAGGGACCCCCCGGAGGACTAGCGGGAGCTCAGATACGCAGTATTTT
CDR3aa: CASSVGTPRRTSGSSDTQYF
v_gene: TRBV9
d_gene: TRBD2
abundance: .
j_gene: TRBJ2-3

CDR3nt: TGCGCCAGCAGGAGACTAGCGGGTGACTCCTACAATGAGCAGTTCTTC
CDR3aa: CASRRLAGDSYNEQFF
v_gene: TRBV5-1
d_gene: TRBD2
abundance: few
j_gene: TRBJ2-1

CDR3nt: TGCAGTGCTACTGAATACGGGACAGCTTTATATGGCTACACCTTC
CDR3aa: CSATEYGTALYGYTF
v_gene: TRBV20-1
d_gene: TRBD1
abundance: .
j_gene: TRBJ1-2

CDR3nt: TGCGCCAGCAGCAAACCGGGACAGGGGGTTTTTCACGGCTACACCTTC
CDR3aa: CASSKPGQGVFHGYTF
v_gene: TRBV5-1
d_gene: TRBD1
abundance: .
j_gene: TRBJ1-2

CDR3nt: TGTGCCAGTAGCGGGAGAGCAGTTTCCTTAGCGGGAGGGTCCTACAATGAGCAGTTCTTC
CDR3aa: CASSGRAVSLAGGSYNEQFF
v_gene: TRBV19
d_gene: TRBD2
abundance: .
j_gene: TRBJ2-1

CDR3nt: TGTGCCAGCAGCTTAGCCCGCAATGAGCAGTTCTTC
CDR3aa: CASSLARNEQFF
v_gene: TRBV13
d_gene: .
abundance: few
j_gene: TRBJ2-1

CDR3nt: TGTGCCAGCAGTGAACGGGGGGCGGGGATTGTTTACAATGAGCAGTTCTTC
CDR3aa: CASSERGAGIVYNEQFF
v_gene: TRBV6-1
d_gene: .
abundance: .
j_gene: TRBJ2-1

CDR3nt: TGTGCCATCAGTCCGGGACTAGCGGGAGGGGATACGCAGTATTTT
CDR3aa: CAISPGLAGGDTQYF
v_gene: TRBV10-3
d_gene: TRBD2
abundance: .
j_gene: TRBJ2-3

CDR3nt: TGTGCCACCAGCAGGGTCAGGACACCGAATAACTATGGCTACACCTTC
CDR3aa: CATSRVRTPNNYGYTF
v_gene: TRBV15
d_gene: .
abundance: .
j_gene: TRBJ1-2

CDR3nt: TGTGCCAGTAGTATCGCCCCCGGGGATTACGAGCAGTACTTC
CDR3aa: CASSIAPGDYEQYF
v_gene: TRBV19
d_gene: .
abundance: .
j_gene: TRBJ2-7